Below, 25 T cell receptor beta chains from the same sample are listed, as sequenced in a study of blood T cell repertoires in COVID-19. Generated by immunoSEQ multiplex PCR, the TCRdb table keeps only in-frame clones and is missing some. Here the sample spans 50,000 to 60,000 clones, about four fifths being singletons. Source material: peripheral blood. The source of these receptors is a human donor in a cohort sampled during active or convalescent COVID-19.

This chain connects TRBV6-2 or TRBV6-3 to TRBJ1-6, with 10 bases identical to TRBD1. The J segment lost 5 bases and the V segment lost 5 bases, leaving 6 bases of the junction unmatched. The CDR3 covers 16 residues. CDR1 is MNHEY and CDR2 is SVGEGT in the germline V gene. CDR3 amino acids: CASSPRGTGDNSPLHF. DNA for the CDR3: TGTGCCAGCAGTCCCCGTGGGACAGGGGATAATTCACCCCTCCACTTT.

The CDR3 loop is CASGTPGLKPYF. The CDR3, as DNA: TGTGCCAGCGGAACCCCGGGACTCAAACCCTACTTC. The chain couples TRBV6-6 to TRBJ2-5, with D perhaps TRBD2 (6 bases). The ends were cut back, 8 bases at V and 14 bases at J, with 21 bases in the middle. The CDR3 covers 12 residues. Germline assignment: CDR1 MNHNY and CDR2 SVGAGI (reference sequence).

The chain is built from TRBV11-2 and TRBJ1-2; 9 nucleotides line up with TRBD1. The CDR3 covers 16 residues. Germline V gives CDR1 SGHAT, CDR2 FQNNGV. Unmatched junction bases numbered 10, after V lost 4 bases and J lost 4 bases. CDR3 region: CASSSLRDRVTYGYTF. CDR3 sequence (DNA): TGTGCCAGCAGCTCCCTCCGGGACAGGGTAACCTATGGCTACACCTTC.

This chain uses TRBV13 with TRBJ2-7, with TRBD2 matching over 8 bases. The CDR3 is 15 amino acids. Germline CDR1 PRHDT, CDR2 FYEKMQ (reference sequence). V lost 5 bases and J lost 5; bases outside the gene matches: 11. The CDR3, as DNA: TGTGCCAGCAGCGGAACCGGGACTAGGGGGGACGAGCAGTACTTC. Translating it yields CASSGTGTRGDEQYF.

V gene TRBV4-3 combines with J gene TRBJ2-7, with 8 bases that match TRBD2. CDR1 is LGHNA, CDR2 YSLEER, per germline. The CDR3 contains 17 residues. The V gene end was trimmed by 0 bases and the J gene end by 4 bases; junction bases not matched to a gene: 11. The CDR3 loop reads CASSQDFRTSQVYEQYF. Here the CDR3 DNA reads TGCGCCAGCAGCCAAGATTTTCGGACTAGCCAGGTGTACGAGCAGTACTTC.

This CDR3 is CASSIVYRTGEPNEQFF. The CDR3 DNA reads as TGTGCCAGTAGTATAGTGTACAGGACAGGGGAACCCAATGAGCAGTTCTTC. V and J are TRBV19 and TRBJ2-1, with 9 bases identical to TRBD1. CDR3 length: 17 residues. With 1 base clipped from V and 6 bases from J, the junction kept 10 bases outside the gene matches. Germline lookup yields CDR1 LNHDA and CDR2 SQIVND (reference sequence).

This chain connects TRBV6-5 to TRBJ2-7; 12 nucleotides agree with TRBD2. The ends lost 6 bases at V and 7 bases at J; junction bases unmatched: 4. This CDR3 has 13 residues. Per the germline V gene, CDR1 is MNHEY and CDR2 is SVGAGI. Here the CDR3 DNA reads TGTGCCAGCAGCCTCGGACTAGCGGGGGAGCAGTACTTC. As protein: CASSLGLAGEQYF.

The genes are TRBV5-4 and TRBJ1-1, with D maybe TRBD1 (6 bases). Germline loops: CDR1 SGHNT, CDR2 YYREEE (reference sequence). The CDR3 consists of 14 residues. V was shortened by 3 bases and J by 5 bases, with 14 bases between the two germline ends. In DNA, the CDR3 is TGTGCCAGCAGCTACGAGCGGACAGTAACTGAAGCTTTCTTT. It is translated as CASSYERTVTEAFF.

This rearrangement joins TRBV6-4 to TRBJ1-1, with TRBD1 matching 9 bases. The CDR3 runs 16 residues. With V trimmed by 6 bases and J by 6 bases, 14 bases remained unmatched. Germline values: CDR1 MRHNA, CDR2 SNTAGT. DNA for the CDR3: TGTGCCAGCAGCCGGGACAGGGCGGCAGGTCACGCTGAAGCTTTCTTT. It encodes CASSRDRAAGHAEAFF.

The chain employs TRBV4-2 and TRBJ2-1; 11 nucleotides agree with TRBD2. Germline V gene lookup returns CDR1 LGHNA and CDR2 YNFKEQ. CDR3 size: 17 residues. The V gene end was trimmed by 2 bases and the J gene end by 0 bases; junction bases not matched to a gene: 3. Here the CDR3 reads CASSQRLAGGSYNEQFF. CDR3 nucleotide sequence: TGTGCCAGCAGCCAAAGGCTAGCGGGGGGCTCCTACAATGAGCAGTTCTTC.

The chain recombines TRBV5-1 with TRBJ2-5, with D possibly being TRBD1 (8 bases). Trimming removed 4 bases from V and 3 bases from J, with 22 bases in between. Germline V gene lookup returns CDR1 SGHRS and CDR2 YFSETQ. The CDR3 runs to 17 residues. In DNA, the CDR3 is TGCGCCAGCAGCGGGGGGGCAGGGGGCGCCGCCGAAGAGACCCAGTACTTC. Translation gives CASSGGAGGAAEETQYF.

This chain's CDR3 is CASSLAPGGPRETQYF. As DNA, the CDR3 is TGCGCCAGCAGCTTGGCCCCGGGGGGGCCGAGGGAGACCCAGTACTTC. The chain is built from TRBV5-1 and TRBJ2-5; 8 bases agree with TRBD2. CDR3 size: 16 residues. The germline V gene has CDR1 SGHRS and CDR2 YFSETQ. After removal of 0 bases from V and 5 bases from J, the junction contained 9 bases not matched to a gene. The variable domain in full, with the rest retrieved from reference TRBV5-1 and TRBJ2-5, is KAGVTQTPRYLIKTRGQQVTLSCSPISGHRSVSWYQQTPGQGLQFLFEYFSETQRNKGNFPGRFSGRQFSNSRSEMNVSTLELGDSALYLCASSLAPGGPRETQYFGPGTRLLVL.

The chain carries TRBV9 and TRBJ2-5; 8 bases map to TRBD2. From germline, CDR1 is SGDLS and CDR2 YYNGEE. This CDR3 is 16 amino acids long. V lost 0 bases to trimming and J lost 5 bases; unmatched junction nucleotides: 9. The CDR3 sequence: CASSVVASGGRETQYF. The CDR3, as DNA: TGTGCCAGCAGCGTAGTCGCCAGCGGGGGTCGGGAGACCCAGTACTTC. Supplemented by reference TRBV9 and TRBJ2-5, the full variable domain reads DSGVTQTPKHLITATGQRVTLRCSPRSGDLSVYWYQQSLDQGLQFLIQYYNGEERAKGNILERFSAQQFPDLHSELNLSSLELGDSALYFCASSVVASGGRETQYFGPGTRLLVL.

This rearrangement joins TRBV5-1 to TRBJ2-3; 7 bases fit TRBD1. CDR1 SGHRS and CDR2 YFSETQ come from the germline V gene. Trimming at V came to 3 bases and at J to 5 bases, leaving 6 bases not matched to a gene. The CDR3 is 14 residues long. CDR3 residues: CASSSQGVQDTQYF. The CDR3 DNA follows: TGCGCCAGCAGCTCCCAGGGGGTTCAAGATACGCAGTATTTT.

This CDR3 reads CASSGGTDLYGYTF. The CDR3 DNA reads TGCGCCAGCAGCGGGGGGACAGATTTATATGGCTACACCTTC. The chain couples TRBV5-1 to TRBJ1-2; 7 bases align to TRBD1. There are 14 residues in the CDR3. CDR1 is SGHRS and CDR2 is YFSETQ in the germline V gene. V lost 4 bases, J lost 5 bases, and 8 bases stayed unmatched.

The chain links TRBV7-2 to TRBJ1-2, with D unresolved. Germline V gives CDR1 SGHTA, CDR2 FQGNSA. CDR3 length: 15 residues. Between the trimmed V and J ends, which lost 1 base and 0 bases, there was a span of 9 bases. The chain's CDR3 is CASSLVNSPNYGYTF. The CDR3 DNA is TGTGCCAGCAGCTTAGTGAACAGTCCTAACTATGGCTACACCTTC.

The chain couples TRBV4-3 to TRBJ2-6, with TRBD1 matching 8 bases. Germline assignment: CDR1 LGHNA and CDR2 YSLEER. This CDR3 comprises 18 residues. Trimming cost V 0 bases and J 4 bases; bases outside gene matches: 8. The CDR3 here is CASSQDGPGGPGANVLTF. The CDR3, as DNA: TGCGCCAGCAGCCAAGATGGGCCAGGGGGCCCGGGGGCCAACGTCCTGACTTTC.

Only one count was recorded for this clone. V gene TRBV11-2 combines with J gene TRBJ2-1; TRBD2 aligns across 8 bases. CDR3 length: 15 amino acids. The ends lost 1 base at V and 2 bases at J; junction bases unmatched: 1. Germline V gives CDR1 SGHAT, CDR2 FQNNGV. The CDR3 sequence is CASSLAGGAYNEQFF. For the CDR3, the DNA is TGTGCCAGCAGCTTAGCCGGGGGGGCCTACAATGAGCAGTTCTTC.

The chain uses TRBV9 and TRBJ1-2; the match to TRBD1 covers 8 bases. The CDR3 has 13 amino acids. V shed 0 bases and J 5 bases; nucleotides not matched to a gene: 0. Germline values: CDR1 SGDLS, CDR2 YYNGEE. The CDR3 DNA is TGTGCCAGCAGCGTAGGGACAGGGTATGGCTACACCTTC. Translation: CASSVGTGYGYTF.

A single count supports this clone. V and J are TRBV10-3 and TRBJ2-1; tentative D call: TRBD1 (5 bases). Germline V gene sequence: CDR1 ENHRY, CDR2 SYGVKD. V lost 0 bases, J lost 9 bases, and 12 bases lay in between. This CDR3 contains 14 residues. The CDR3 region has the DNA TGTGCCATCAGTGAGTCAGGGGTCTTCAGTGAGCAGTTCTTC. Protein product: CAISESGVFSEQFF.

The chain employs TRBV18 and TRBJ1-4; D not resolved. The V gene's germline CDR1 is KGHSH and CDR2 LQKENI. The CDR3 extends over 12 amino acids. Deletions cut 2 bases from V and 6 bases from J, with 4 bases between. CDR3 DNA: TGTGCCAGCTCACCATCAGATGAAAAACTGTTTTTT. This encodes CASSPSDEKLFF.

This chain joins TRBV6-5 and TRBJ2-1; 7 positions match TRBD1. V dropped 10 bases and J dropped 6; count of bases not matched to a gene: 12. This CDR3 contains 14 residues. CDR1 and CDR2 (germline): MNHEY, SVGAGI. CDR3 amino acids: CATSDRSKGNEQFF. CDR3 nucleotides: TGTGCCACCTCGGACAGGAGCAAGGGCAATGAGCAGTTCTTC.

This clone was picked up one time. The chain has TRBV3-1 (or the pseudogene TRBV3-2) and TRBJ1-6, with D uncertain. CDR1 and CDR2 from the germline V gene are LGHDT and YNNKEL (reference sequence). V lost 0 bases and J 8 bases, leaving 11 bases between the germline ends. The CDR3 has 15 residues. The CDR3 nucleotides are TGTGCCAGCAGCCAAGAGGTAGAGTACCATTCACCCCTCCACTTT. Translating it yields CASSQEVEYHSPLHF.

In DNA form, the CDR3 reads TGTGCCAGCAGCTTAGCCCTTCGGGGGGCTAGCACAGATACGCAGTATTTT. This codes for CASSLALRGASTDTQYF. V usage is TRBV7-2 and J usage is TRBJ2-3; perhaps TRBD2 as D (7 bases). Trimming left V 0 bases short and J 0 bases short, with 13 bases between. Germline V gives CDR1 SGHTA, CDR2 FQGNSA. The CDR3 has 17 residues.

The count of this clone is one. This chain uses TRBV5-1 with TRBJ2-1; 13 nucleotides line up with TRBD2. V gave up 4 bases and J gave up 5 bases; unmatched junction bases: 6. The V gene's germline CDR1 is SGHRS and CDR2 YFSETQ. The CDR3 has 16 residues. The CDR3 DNA follows: TGCGCCAGCAGCGGGACTAGCGGGGCACCGAACAATGAGCAGTTCTTC. Residues: CASSGTSGAPNNEQFF. Full variable domain (missing parts from reference TRBV5-1 and TRBJ2-1): KAGVTQTPRYLIKTRGQQVTLSCSPISGHRSVSWYQQTPGQGLQFLFEYFSETQRNKGNFPGRFSGRQFSNSRSEMNVSTLELGDSALYLCASSGTSGAPNNEQFFGPGTRLTVL.